These 11 T cell receptor beta chains were sequenced from one sample in a study of T cell responses to AZD1222 COVID-19 vaccine. Using immunoSEQ multiplex PCR, the repertoire was profiled, and TCRdb retains in-frame clones only, with some absent. The sample has some 150,000 clones, 92% seen once. The sample here was peripheral blood, taken on day 0 of AZD1222 vaccination. The receptors derive from an adult in good health.

This clone was found once. The J gene is TRBJ2-7, the V gene TRBV5-1, with 9 bases that match TRBD1. The CDR3 sequence is 12 residues long. V shed 5 bases and J 6 bases; nucleotides not matched to a gene: 3. CDR1 is SGHRS, CDR2 YFSETQ, per germline. The CDR3 DNA is TGCGCCAGCAGTGGACAGGGGCGCGAGCAGTACTTC. Protein sequence: CASSGQGREQYF.

This chain uses TRBV7-2 with TRBJ2-1; 10 nucleotides agree with TRBD2. The CDR3 is 18 amino acids. CDR1 is SGHTA, CDR2 FQGNSA, per germline. V gave up 0 bases and J gave up 8 bases; unmatched junction bases: 13. CDR3 nucleotides: TGTGCCAGCAGCTTAGCCTATTCTAGCGGGGGCGGAGGGGATGAGCAGTTCTTC. It yields the protein CASSLAYSSGGGGDEQFF.

J is TRBJ2-2 and V is TRBV6-2 or TRBV6-3, with 7 bases matching TRBD2. J was trimmed by 6 bases and V by 2 bases; bases with no gene match: 9. The CDR3 spans 16 residues. CDR1 and CDR2 (germline): MNHEY, SVGEGT. The CDR3 DNA sequence: TGTGCCAGCAGTTACCCCCCCTGGAGCGGGGCCGGGGAGCTGTTTTTT. This sequence encodes CASSYPPWSGAGELFF.

This chain uses TRBV4-3 with TRBJ2-2; no firm D call. This CDR3 has 13 residues. V was cut by 4 bases and J by 3 bases, with 6 bases left in between. In germline, CDR1 is LGHNA, CDR2 YSLEER. Here the CDR3 DNA reads TGCGCCAGCAGCCGGAAAGACACCGGGGAGCTGTTTTTT. It encodes CASSRKDTGELFF.

The sample holds one count of this clone. This chain joins TRBV19 and TRBJ2-3; 7 bases agree with TRBD2. V was pared by 2 bases and J by 0 bases, with 5 bases of the junction left unmatched. The CDR3 contains 16 residues. Germline loops: CDR1 LNHDA, CDR2 SQIVND (reference sequence). The DNA of the CDR3 is TGTGCCAGTAGTATAAGGCGGGGGTCTAGCACAGATACGCAGTATTTT. The encoded protein is CASSIRRGSSTDTQYF.

The chain links TRBV12-3 or TRBV12-4 to TRBJ1-4, with D unclear. The CDR3 runs 11 residues. V was clipped by 2 bases and J by 10 bases, with 5 bases between them. CDR3 residues: CASSLSRKLFF. The CDR3, as DNA: TGTGCCAGCAGTTTATCTCGAAAACTGTTTTTT.

This chain joins TRBV13 and TRBJ1-2; D unclear. V shed 2 bases and J shed 8 bases, with 18 bases lying between them. This CDR3 has 15 amino acids. Germline V gives CDR1 PRHDT, CDR2 FYEKMQ (reference sequence). Here the CDR3 DNA reads TGTGCCAGCAGCTTATGGGGTGGCGGCCCGGGGGGCTACACCTTC. This gives the protein CASSLWGGGPGGYTF.

V and J are TRBV5-1 and TRBJ2-7; 9 nucleotides agree with TRBD1. The J segment lost 6 bases and the V segment lost 4 bases, leaving 5 bases of the junction unmatched. The length of the CDR3 is 13 residues. Germline CDR1 SGHRS, CDR2 YFSETQ. The CDR3 loop is CASSKGQGGEQYF. The CDR3 region has the DNA TGCGCCAGCAGCAAGGGACAGGGTGGCGAGCAGTACTTC.

The chain recombines TRBV7-2 with TRBJ1-5; the D gene is possibly TRBD1 (5 bases). V was clipped by 5 bases and J by 1 base, with 12 bases between them. CDR3 size: 15 residues. CDR1 is SGHTA, CDR2 FQGNSA, per germline. As DNA, the CDR3 is TGTGCCAGCAGCCGGGACGGCGGAAGCAATCAGCCCCAGCATTTT. The encoded protein is CASSRDGGSNQPQHF. Supplemented by reference TRBV7-2 and TRBJ1-5, the full variable domain reads GAGVSQSPSNKVTEKGKDVELRCDPISGHTALYWYRQSLGQGLEFLIYFQGNSAPDKSGLPSDRFSAERTGGSVSTLTIQRTQQEDSAVYLCASSRDGGSNQPQHFGDGTRLSIL.

The V call is TRBV9, the J call TRBJ2-5; D gene ambiguous. V was trimmed by 0 bases and J by 5 bases, leaving 11 bases between them. There are 14 residues in the CDR3. Germline V lookup: CDR1 SGDLS, CDR2 YYNGEE. CDR3 sequence (DNA): TGTGCCAGCAGCGTAGAAGCAGGCGAGGAGACCCAGTACTTC. Amino acids: CASSVEAGEETQYF.

The sample holds a few counts of this clone. The chain carries TRBV7-9 and TRBJ1-2; D ambiguous. Per the germline V gene, CDR1 is SEHNR and CDR2 is FQNEAQ (reference sequence). The CDR3 runs 13 residues. V lost 5 bases, J lost 3 bases, and 10 bases lay in between. CDR3 coding DNA: TGTGCCAGCAGCCTTCGGACCGACTATGGCTACACCTTC. It translates to CASSLRTDYGYTF.